The 9 T cell receptor beta chains given below trace back to one sample, sequenced in a study of shared T cell receptors in the human thymus. Produced via immunoSEQ multiplex PCR; TCRdb's table is partial and in-frame only. The data hold hundreds of thousands of clones, with around 87% observed a single time. These data were also reused for a study on human thymus T cells.

The sequenced sample consisted of thymocytes. These TCRs come from a boy under two years old with a congenital heart defect.

The chain links TRBV29-1 to TRBJ1-1, with D perhaps TRBD1 (5 bases). Germline V gene data show CDR1 as SQVTM and CDR2 as ANQGSEA. CDR3 length: 15 amino acids. Deletions cut 6 bases from V and 4 bases from J, with 21 bases between. The chain's CDR3 is CSVDKARFGSTEAFF. CDR3 nucleotides: TGCAGCGTGGACAAGGCCCGGTTCGGGAGCACTGAAGCTTTCTTT.

The chain combines TRBV30 with TRBJ2-1; 11 nucleotides agree with TRBD2. The junction had 2 bases not matched to a gene; V was cut back by 3 bases and J by 7 bases. The CDR3 loop spans 13 amino acids. From germline, CDR1 is GTSNPN and CDR2 SVGIG (reference sequence). The CDR3 spells CAWRASGGNEQFF. The CDR3, as DNA: TGTGCCTGGAGGGCTAGCGGGGGGAATGAGCAGTTCTTC.

The chain is built from TRBV4-3 and TRBJ1-1, with TRBD1 matching over 7 bases. The CDR3 is 15 amino acids. J gave up 5 bases and V 3 bases, and 9 bases lay outside the gene matches. The germline gives CDR1 LGHNA, CDR2 YSLEER. As DNA, the CDR3 is TGCGCCAGCAGCCACCGCCAGACAGGGACAACTGAAGCTTTCTTT. This encodes CASSHRQTGTTEAFF.

This chain uses TRBV6-1 with TRBJ1-2, with 10 bases lining up with TRBD1. CDR1 is MNHNS, CDR2 SASEGT, per germline. V lost 1 base and J lost 6; bases outside the gene matches: 5. The CDR3 loop spans 15 amino acids. The CDR3 nucleotides read TGTGCCAGCAGTGAAGGCGACAGGGGGCTGCATGGCTACACCTTC. This gives the protein CASSEGDRGLHGYTF.

The V and J genes are TRBV5-1 and TRBJ2-7; 7 nucleotides line up with TRBD1. The CDR3 length is 14 residues. CDR1 is SGHRS, CDR2 YFSETQ, per germline. V lost 3 bases to trimming and J lost 6 bases; unmatched junction nucleotides: 9. The CDR3 DNA reads TGCGCCAGCAGCTCCCGGACAGGCGCGTCCGAGCAGTACTTC. Translating it yields CASSSRTGASEQYF.

The chain employs TRBV28 and TRBJ2-1, with 7 nucleotides matching TRBD1. Germline V gives CDR1 MDHEN, CDR2 SYDVKM. V was clipped by 6 bases and J by 5 bases; unmatched bases: 13. The CDR3 length is 16 residues. As DNA, the CDR3 is TGTGCCAGCAGGGTAACAGGGGCAGGATCCCACAATGAGCAGTTCTTC. Protein product: CASRVTGAGSHNEQFF.

The chain combines TRBV30 with TRBJ1-1; D is possibly TRBD1 (6 bases). Deletions cut 2 bases from V and 5 bases from J, with 12 bases between. CDR1 is GTSNPN and CDR2 is SVGIG in the germline V gene (reference sequence). The CDR3 spans 13 residues. In DNA form, the CDR3 reads TGTGCCTGGAGTTCCTCAGGGGTAACTGAAGCTTTCTTT. Translation: CAWSSSGVTEAFF.

The V gene is TRBV19, the J gene TRBJ2-7, with D unresolved. Trimming removed 8 bases from V and 5 bases from J, with 10 bases in between. Germline V gene data show CDR1 as LNHDA and CDR2 as SQIVND (reference sequence). The CDR3 has 11 residues. The CDR3: CASADRDEQYF. The CDR3 DNA is TGTGCCAGTGCCGATAGAGACGAGCAGTACTTC.

The chain is built from TRBV29-1 and TRBJ2-1, with D hard to call. The germline CDR1 and CDR2 sequences are SQVTM and ANQGSEA. Deletions cut 6 bases from V and 4 bases from J, with 16 bases between. The CDR3 loop spans 14 amino acids. CDR3 residues: CSVASGVVYNEQFF. As DNA, the CDR3 is TGCAGCGTGGCATCGGGTGTGGTATACAATGAGCAGTTCTTC.